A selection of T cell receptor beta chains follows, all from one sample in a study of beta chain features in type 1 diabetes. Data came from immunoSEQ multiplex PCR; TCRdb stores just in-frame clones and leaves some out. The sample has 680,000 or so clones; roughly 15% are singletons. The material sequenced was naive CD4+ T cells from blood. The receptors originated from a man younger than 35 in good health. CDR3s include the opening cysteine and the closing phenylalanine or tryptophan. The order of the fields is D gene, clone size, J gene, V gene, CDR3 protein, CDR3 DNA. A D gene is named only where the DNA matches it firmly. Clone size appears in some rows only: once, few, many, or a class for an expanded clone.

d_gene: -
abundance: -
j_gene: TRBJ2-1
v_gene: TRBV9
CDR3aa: CASSAPVLGRLGRGEQFF
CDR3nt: TGTGCCAGCAGCGCACCGGTATTGGGGCGGCTAGGAAGGGGCGAGCAGTTCTTC

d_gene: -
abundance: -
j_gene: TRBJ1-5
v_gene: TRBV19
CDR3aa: CASSRPSSNQPQHF
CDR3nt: TGTGCCAGTAGTAGGCCAAGTTCCAATCAGCCCCAGCATTTT

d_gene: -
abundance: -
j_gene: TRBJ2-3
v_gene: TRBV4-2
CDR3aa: CASSQEGYGSRTDTQYF
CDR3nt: TGTGCCAGCAGCCAAGAGGGCTATGGATCCCGCACAGATACGCAGTATTTT

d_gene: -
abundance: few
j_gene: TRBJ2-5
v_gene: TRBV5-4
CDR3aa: CASSLVQKETQYF
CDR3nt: TGTGCCAGCAGCTTGGTGCAGAAAGAGACCCAGTACTTC

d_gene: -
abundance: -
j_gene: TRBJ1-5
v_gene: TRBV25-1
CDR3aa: CASAAGELYQPQHF
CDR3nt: TGTGCCAGCGCCGCGGGTGAGCTTTATCAGCCCCAGCATTTT

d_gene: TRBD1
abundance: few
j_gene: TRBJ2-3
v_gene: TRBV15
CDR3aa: CATNRGLASDTQYF
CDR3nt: TGTGCCACCAACAGGGGGCTGGCCTCGGATACGCAGTATTTT

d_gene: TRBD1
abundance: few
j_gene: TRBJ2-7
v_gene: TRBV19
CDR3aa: CASSINRGAVGEQYF
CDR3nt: TGTGCCAGTAGTATCAACAGGGGGGCGGTCGGCGAGCAGTACTTC

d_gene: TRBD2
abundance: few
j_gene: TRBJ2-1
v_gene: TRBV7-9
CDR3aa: CASSIRLAGGGNEQFF
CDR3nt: TGTGCCAGCAGCATCCGTCTAGCGGGAGGGGGAAATGAGCAGTTCTTC

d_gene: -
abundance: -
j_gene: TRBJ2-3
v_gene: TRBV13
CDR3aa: CASSSRLERGDTQYF
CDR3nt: TGTGCCAGCAGCTCCCGGTTGGAGAGGGGGGATACGCAGTATTTT

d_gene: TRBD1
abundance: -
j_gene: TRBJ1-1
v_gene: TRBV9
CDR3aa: CASSKQGIGAFF
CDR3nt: TGTGCCAGCAGTAAACAGGGGATTGGAGCTTTCTTT

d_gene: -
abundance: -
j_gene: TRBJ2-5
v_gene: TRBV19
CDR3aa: CASSIDHRATQYF
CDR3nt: TGTGCCAGTAGTATAGATCACAGGGCCACCCAGTACTTC

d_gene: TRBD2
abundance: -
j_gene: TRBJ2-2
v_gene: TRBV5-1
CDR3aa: CASSRGLAGDPGELFF
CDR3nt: TGCGCCAGCAGCAGGGGACTAGCGGGAGATCCCGGGGAGCTGTTTTTT

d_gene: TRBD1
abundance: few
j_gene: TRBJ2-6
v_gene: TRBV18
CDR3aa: CASSPYWTGSNSGANVLTF
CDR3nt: TGTGCCAGCTCACCCTATTGGACAGGGAGTAACTCTGGGGCCAACGTCCTGACTTTC

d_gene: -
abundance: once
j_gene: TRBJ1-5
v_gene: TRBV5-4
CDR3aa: CASRITGSGQPQHF
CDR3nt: TGTGCCAGCAGGATCACAGGGTCGGGTCAGCCCCAGCATTTT

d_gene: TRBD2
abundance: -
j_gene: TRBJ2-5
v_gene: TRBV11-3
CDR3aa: CASSPGLAGAAQETQYF
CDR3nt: TGTGCCAGCAGCCCCGGACTAGCGGGAGCTGCCCAAGAGACCCAGTACTTC

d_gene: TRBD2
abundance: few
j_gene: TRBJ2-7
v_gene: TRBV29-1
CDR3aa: CSVALAGIEQYF
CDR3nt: TGCAGCGTTGCACTAGCGGGAATCGAGCAGTACTTC

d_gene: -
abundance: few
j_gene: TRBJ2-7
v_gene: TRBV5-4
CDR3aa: CASSLGRTSSYEQYF
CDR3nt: TGTGCCAGCAGCTTGGGCAGGACGTCCTCCTACGAGCAGTACTTC

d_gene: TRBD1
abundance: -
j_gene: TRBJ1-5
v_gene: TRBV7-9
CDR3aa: CASSDLWDRGQPQHF
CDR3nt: TGTGCCAGCAGCGACCTGTGGGACAGGGGTCAGCCCCAGCATTTT

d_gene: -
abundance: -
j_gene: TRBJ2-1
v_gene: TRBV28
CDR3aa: CASSLAGFTYNEQFF
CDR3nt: TGTGCCAGCAGTTTGGCGGGATTCACCTACAATGAGCAGTTCTTC

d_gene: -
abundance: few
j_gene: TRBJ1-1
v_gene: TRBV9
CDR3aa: CASSVGAAPDTEAFF
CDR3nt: TGTGCCAGCAGCGTAGGGGCAGCCCCCGACACTGAAGCTTTCTTT

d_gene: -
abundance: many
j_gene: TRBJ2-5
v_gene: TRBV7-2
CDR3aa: CASRSTAETQYF
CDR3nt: TGTGCCAGCAGGTCTACGGCGGAGACCCAGTACTTC

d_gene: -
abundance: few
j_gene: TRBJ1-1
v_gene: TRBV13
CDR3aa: CASSLVGWLSERAVNTEAFF
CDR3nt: TGTGCCAGCAGCTTAGTTGGATGGTTGTCGGAGCGGGCGGTGAACACTGAAGCTTTCTTT

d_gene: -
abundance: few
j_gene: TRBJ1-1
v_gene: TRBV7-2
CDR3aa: CASSREANTEAFF
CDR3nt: TGTGCCAGCAGCAGGGAGGCGAACACTGAAGCTTTCTTT

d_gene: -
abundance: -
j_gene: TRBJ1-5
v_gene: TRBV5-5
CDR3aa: CASSLWAGDGNQPQHF
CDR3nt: TGTGCCAGCAGCTTGTGGGCAGGGGATGGCAATCAGCCCCAGCATTTT

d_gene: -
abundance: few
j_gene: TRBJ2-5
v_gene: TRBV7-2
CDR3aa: CASSLARKETQYF
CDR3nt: TGTGCCAGCAGCTTAGCGCGGAAAGAGACCCAGTACTTC

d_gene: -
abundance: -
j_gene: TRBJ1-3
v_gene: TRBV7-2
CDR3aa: CASRPDSSGNTIYF
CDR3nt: TGTGCCAGCAGACCTGACAGCTCTGGAAACACCATATATTTT

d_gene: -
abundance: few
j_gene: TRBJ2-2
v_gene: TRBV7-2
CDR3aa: CASSLIGGTGELFF
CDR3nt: TGTGCCAGCAGCTTAATCGGCGGAACCGGGGAGCTGTTTTTT

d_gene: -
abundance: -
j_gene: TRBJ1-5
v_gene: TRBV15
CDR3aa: CATSRQEYYSNQPQHF
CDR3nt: TGTGCCACCAGCAGACAGGAGTACTATAGCAATCAGCCCCAGCATTTT

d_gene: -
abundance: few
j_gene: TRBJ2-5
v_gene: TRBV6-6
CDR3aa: CASSYSQAQETQYF
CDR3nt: TGTGCCAGCAGTTACTCACAGGCCCAAGAGACCCAGTACTTC

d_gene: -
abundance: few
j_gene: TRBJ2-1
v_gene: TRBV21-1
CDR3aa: CASSKGRTGSHNEQFF
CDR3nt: TGTGCCAGCAGCAAAGGAAGGACAGGGTCCCACAATGAGCAGTTCTTC

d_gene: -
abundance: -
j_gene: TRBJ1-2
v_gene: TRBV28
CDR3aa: CASSSRNYGYTF
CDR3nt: TGTGCCAGCAGTTCAAGGAACTATGGCTACACCTTC

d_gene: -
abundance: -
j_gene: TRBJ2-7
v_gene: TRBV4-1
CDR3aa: CASSQEGSPAFFYEQYF
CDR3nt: TGCGCCAGCAGCCAAGAAGGGTCTCCAGCTTTTTTCTACGAGCAGTACTTC

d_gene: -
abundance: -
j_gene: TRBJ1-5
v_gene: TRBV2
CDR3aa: CASTVGLVKPQHF
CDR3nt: TGTGCCAGCACCGTGGGGTTAGTAAAGCCCCAGCATTTT

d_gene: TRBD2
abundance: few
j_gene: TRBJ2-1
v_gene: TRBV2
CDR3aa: CASSVASGGNEQFF
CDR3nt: TGTGCCAGCAGTGTCGCTAGCGGGGGAAATGAGCAGTTCTTC

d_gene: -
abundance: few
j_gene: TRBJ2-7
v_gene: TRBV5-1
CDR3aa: CASSSGDSRTYEQYF
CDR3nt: TGCGCCAGCAGCTCGGGGGACTCGAGAACCTACGAGCAGTACTTC

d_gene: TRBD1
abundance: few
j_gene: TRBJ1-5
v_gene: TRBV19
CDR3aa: CASREDRAPWPQHF
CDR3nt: TGTGCCAGTAGGGAAGACAGGGCCCCATGGCCCCAGCATTTT

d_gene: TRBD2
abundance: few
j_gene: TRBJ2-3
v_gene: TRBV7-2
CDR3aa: CASSHPGLVRGVGTDTQYF
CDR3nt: TGTGCCAGCAGCCACCCGGGACTAGTGAGGGGAGTGGGCACAGATACGCAGTATTTT

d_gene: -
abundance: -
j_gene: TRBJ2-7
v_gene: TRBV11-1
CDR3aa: CASSLAAEQYF
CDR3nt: TGTGCCAGCAGCTTAGCCGCCGAGCAGTACTTC

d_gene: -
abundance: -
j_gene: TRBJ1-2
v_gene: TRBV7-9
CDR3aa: CASSPRFSPLYGYTF
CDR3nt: TGTGCCAGCAGCCCCAGGTTCAGCCCCCTCTATGGCTACACCTTC

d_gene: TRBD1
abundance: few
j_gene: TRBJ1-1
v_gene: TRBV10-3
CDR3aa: CAIRPGTGNTEAFF
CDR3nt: TGTGCCATCAGGCCTGGGACAGGGAACACTGAAGCTTTCTTT